The 17 T cell receptor beta chains below all came from one sample that was sequenced in a study of blood T cell repertoires in COVID-19. Some clones are missing from TCRdb's copy, which holds only in-frame ones; the method was immunoSEQ multiplex PCR. The repertoire consists of some 180,000 clones, with 79% occurring once and the leading ten covering over 15%. The specimen was PBMCs or T cells enriched from blood (not recorded which). All receptors come from a woman aged 70 to 79 in a cohort exposed to, infected with or recovered from COVID-19 (not recorded which).

This chain connects TRBV19 to TRBJ2-1; 11 bases are shared with TRBD2. Losses at the gene ends were 7 bases for V and 7 bases for J; bases not matched to a gene: 9. The CDR3 has 15 residues. CDR1 LNHDA and CDR2 SQIVND come from the germline V gene (reference sequence). Here the CDR3 DNA reads TGTGCCAGTACCCCCATGGCTAGCGGGAGGAATGAGCAGTTCTTC. Protein: CASTPMASGRNEQFF.

The chain recombines TRBV27 with TRBJ2-7, with 8 bases matching TRBD1. Germline V gives CDR1 MNHEY, CDR2 SMNVEV (reference sequence). V was pared by 5 bases and J by 4 bases, with 7 bases of the junction left unmatched. The CDR3 totals 14 residues. The CDR3 coding sequence is TGTGCCAGCAGTACGCGGACAGGGCGGTACGAGCAGTACTTC. Translated, it gives CASSTRTGRYEQYF.

This chain connects TRBV5-1 to TRBJ2-5; D is unclear. CDR1 is SGHRS and CDR2 is YFSETQ in the germline V gene. With 0 bases removed from V and 4 bases from J, the gap between germline ends came to 10 bases. This CDR3 is built from 14 residues. The CDR3 coding sequence is TGCGCCAGCAGCTTGGGGTACTCGGGAGAGACCCAGTACTTC. It encodes CASSLGYSGETQYF. Variable domain in full (rest from reference TRBV5-1 and TRBJ2-5): KAGVTQTPRYLIKTRGQQVTLSCSPISGHRSVSWYQQTPGQGLQFLFEYFSETQRNKGNFPGRFSGRQFSNSRSEMNVSTLELGDSALYLCASSLGYSGETQYFGPGTRLLVL.

J is TRBJ1-6 and V is TRBV2; D perhaps matches TRBD1 (6 bases). Germline CDR1 is SNHLY and CDR2 is FYNNEI. The length of the CDR3 is 17 residues. Trimming pared 6 bases from V and 8 bases from J, leaving 23 bases between. CDR3 protein: CASSAPTQGRFYSPLHF. The CDR3 region has the DNA TGTGCCAGCAGCGCTCCGACACAGGGAAGATTTTATTCACCCCTCCACTTT.

V is TRBV2 and J is TRBJ1-5; the D is unclear. CDR1 SNHLY and CDR2 FYNNEI come from the germline V gene. Trimming left V 4 bases short and J 4 bases short, with 5 bases between. CDR3 length equals 12 residues. CDR3 sequence (DNA): TGTGCCAGCAGTGCAACTAATCAGCCCCAGCATTTT. Translating gives CASSATNQPQHF.

V is TRBV29-1 and J is TRBJ2-1; 11 bases are a match to TRBD2. The germline gives CDR1 SQVTM, CDR2 ANQGSEA. This CDR3 is built from 14 residues. V was pared by 7 bases and J by 4 bases, with 6 bases of the junction left unmatched. CDR3 bases: TGCAGCGCTGCGCGACTAGCGGGATACAATGAGCAGTTCTTC. Its translation: CSAARLAGYNEQFF.

This clone has just one count. The V and J genes are TRBV28 and TRBJ1-5; no definite D call. V shed 7 bases and J shed 4 bases, with 17 bases lying between them. CDR3 length: 15 residues. Germline V gives CDR1 MDHEN, CDR2 SYDVKM. The CDR3 DNA reads as TGTGCCAGCAACCCGGCGAGGGCCCTTAATCAGCCCCAGCATTTT. Protein product: CASNPARALNQPQHF.

This rearrangement joins TRBV2 to TRBJ1-2, with TRBD1 as a possible D gene (5 bases). V was cut by 5 bases and J by 4 bases, with 11 bases left in between. This CDR3 comprises 13 residues. Germline V lookup: CDR1 SNHLY, CDR2 FYNNEI. This chain's CDR3 is CASSTTDSYGYTF. CDR3 nucleotides: TGTGCCAGCAGTACGACCGACAGCTATGGCTACACCTTC. The full variable domain, its missing parts supplied by reference TRBV2 and TRBJ1-2, is EPEVTQTPSHQVTQMGQEVILRCVPISNHLYFYWYRQILGQKVEFLVSFYNNEISEKSEIFDDQFSVERPDGSNFTLKIRSTKLEDSAMYFCASSTTDSYGYTFGSGTRLTVV.

The chain couples TRBV7-3 to TRBJ1-1; D call uncertain. Deletions cut 2 bases from V and 2 bases from J, with 6 bases between. This CDR3 has 13 residues. The germline V gene encodes CDR1 SGHTA and CDR2 FQGTGA. The CDR3 region is CASSLFQNTEAFF. Written as DNA, the CDR3 is TGTGCCAGCAGCTTATTCCAAAACACTGAAGCTTTCTTT.

The gene calls are TRBV28 and TRBJ2-1; TRBD2 agrees at 10 bases. The CDR3 sequence is 19 residues long. Germline V gene sequence: CDR1 MDHEN, CDR2 SYDVKM. J gave up 5 bases and V 3 bases, and 16 bases lay outside the gene matches. CDR3 in amino acids: CASSFRYAPLAGVHNEQFF. In DNA form, the CDR3 reads TGTGCCAGCAGTTTTAGGTACGCCCCGCTAGCGGGAGTGCACAATGAGCAGTTCTTC.

This chain uses TRBV3-1 (or the pseudogene TRBV3-2) with TRBJ1-6; 8 bases align to TRBD1. The CDR3 is made up of 15 amino acids. Unmatched junction bases numbered 6, after V lost 4 bases and J lost 7 bases. Germline CDR1 and CDR2: LGHDT and YNNKEL (reference sequence). This CDR3 is CASSPRTGRNSPLHF. CDR3 bases: TGTGCCAGCAGCCCTAGGACAGGGAGAAATTCACCCCTCCACTTT.

V gene TRBV9 combines with J gene TRBJ2-1; 11 nucleotides agree with TRBD2. Unmatched junction bases numbered 11, after V lost 3 bases and J lost 0 bases. The CDR3 length is 19 residues. The germline CDR1 and CDR2 sequences are SGDLS and YYNGEE. This CDR3 reads CASSGVGTSGYSSYNEQFF. CDR3 sequence (DNA): TGTGCCAGCAGCGGCGTTGGGACTAGCGGATATAGCTCCTACAATGAGCAGTTCTTC.

The V call is TRBV5-4, the J call TRBJ2-7; a weak D match, TRBD2 (6 bases). Germline assignment: CDR1 SGHNT and CDR2 YYREEE (reference sequence). The CDR3 is 12 amino acids. The ends were cut back, 0 bases at V and 5 bases at J, with 6 bases in the middle. The CDR3 loop is CASSLGTNEQYF. CDR3 coding DNA: TGTGCCAGCAGCTTGGGGACTAACGAGCAGTACTTC.

The chain recombines TRBV27 with TRBJ2-7; TRBD1 is a possible D gene (6 bases). The V end was cut by 5 bases, the J end by 1 base, with 15 bases between. CDR3 size: 15 residues. Germline CDR1 and CDR2: MNHEY and SMNVEV (reference sequence). Here the CDR3 DNA reads TGTGCCAGCAGTCTACGGTTCGACAGGTCCTACGAGCAGTACTTC. Its translation is CASSLRFDRSYEQYF.

V and J are TRBV4-1 and TRBJ2-7; TRBD1 matches 9 bases. The V and J ends lost 1 base and 5 bases, in that order; junction bases with no gene match: 6. Per germline, CDR1 MGHRA and CDR2 YSYEKL. This CDR3 is 15 amino acids long. The CDR3 sequence is CASSQGSWDRDEQYF. The DNA for the CDR3 is TGCGCCAGCAGCCAAGGGAGTTGGGACAGGGACGAGCAGTACTTC.

This chain uses TRBV12-3 or TRBV12-4 with TRBJ1-1; TRBD1 might be the D (5 bases). CDR3 size: 13 residues. Trimming left V 5 bases short and J 2 bases short, with 9 bases between. The CDR3 is CASSKGHNTEAFF. The CDR3 region has the DNA TGTGCCAGCAGTAAAGGACACAACACTGAAGCTTTCTTT.

The sample holds a few counts of this clone. The J gene is TRBJ2-1, the V gene TRBV7-3; 8 bases fit TRBD2. CDR1 and CDR2 (germline): SGHTA, FQGTGA. The trim removed 5 bases at V and 7 bases at J, leaving 10 bases unmatched. This CDR3 contains 15 residues. CDR3: CASSPRGGRMNEQFF. Here the CDR3 DNA reads TGTGCCAGCAGCCCTAGAGGCGGGAGGATGAATGAGCAGTTCTTC. Combining the CDR3 with reference TRBV7-3 and TRBJ2-1 gives the whole variable domain GAGVSQTPSNKVTEKGKYVELRCDPISGHTALYWYRQSLGQGPEFLIYFQGTGAADDSGLPNDRFFAVRPEGSVSTLKIQRTERGDSAVYLCASSPRGGRMNEQFFGPGTRLTVL.